Shown below are 30 T cell receptor beta chains from a single sample sequenced in a study of low-dose radiotherapy and immunotherapy resistance in tumors. Time point specified: before trial treatment. First-strand cDNA relied on TRAV- and TRBV-specific primers spanning alpha and beta chains. It was with a constant-region primer and a V-primer adapter that TCRs were amplified over around 18 PCR cycles. TCRdb used MiXCR to reprocess the reads, holding one entry per CDR3 protein. The sample lists over 70,000 distinct CDR3 sequences; about a third were seen once. The sequenced sample was PBMCs, obtained before treatment. The receptors stem from a female donor with ovarian cancer.

The chain employs TRBV20-1 and TRBJ2-2; D gene uncertain. From germline, CDR1 is DFQATT and CDR2 SNEGSKA (reference sequence). Deletions cut 2 bases from V and 4 bases from J, with 17 bases between. The CDR3 loop spans 16 amino acids. CDR3 sequence: CSARQPGPTATGELFF. CDR3 DNA: TGCAGTGCTAGACAACCGGGCCCCACGGCCACCGGGGAGCTGTTTTTT.

This clonotype was detected many times. The chain is built from TRBV28 and TRBJ1-6; possibly TRBD1 for D (5 bases). Germline CDR1 and CDR2: MDHEN and SYDVKM. The CDR3 contains 14 residues. V dropped 2 bases and J dropped 9 bases, with 11 bases sitting between them. The CDR3 coding sequence is TGTGCCAGCAGTTTAAACAGGCGCGGTTCACCCCTCCACTTT. Amino acid sequence: CASSLNRRGSPLHF.

This clonotype was seen a handful of times. This CDR3 is CASSSTYGLDEQYF. CDR3 nucleotides: TGTGCCAGCAGCTCCACTTACGGGCTGGACGAGCAGTACTTC. The V gene is TRBV5-4, the J gene TRBJ2-7; D is undetermined. This CDR3 region has 14 residues. Germline V gene data show CDR1 as SGHNT and CDR2 as YYREEE (reference sequence). The V gene lost 3 bases and the J gene lost 5 bases, with 15 bases spanning the gap.

Ten or more counts support this clonotype. The chain carries TRBV3-1 and TRBJ2-3; 9 bases match TRBD2. The V gene end was trimmed by 1 base and the J gene end by 4 bases; junction bases not matched to a gene: 3. Germline V gene lookup returns CDR1 LGHDT and CDR2 YNNKEL (reference sequence). There are 15 residues in the CDR3. CDR3 in amino acids: CASSQVAGGADTQYF. The CDR3 DNA reads as TGTGCCAGCAGCCAAGTGGCGGGAGGGGCAGATACGCAGTATTTT.

This clonotype was seen repeatedly, ten times or more. This rearrangement joins TRBV19 to TRBJ1-4; 7 bases match TRBD1. This CDR3 spans 16 amino acids. The germline V gene has CDR1 LNHDA and CDR2 SQIVND (reference sequence). V gave up 5 bases and J gave up 1 base; unmatched junction bases: 7. The CDR3 DNA is TGTGCCAGTAGTTACCGGACAGGAGAAACTAATGAAAAACTGTTTTTT. Its translation: CASSYRTGETNEKLFF.

The genes are TRBV24-1 and TRBJ2-7; 8 bases agree with TRBD2. CDR1 and CDR2 from the germline V gene are KGHDR and SFDVKD. J was trimmed by 0 bases and V by 3 bases; bases with no gene match: 6. The CDR3 extends over 16 amino acids. DNA of the CDR3: TGTGCCACCAGTGATCCCACAGCGGGAGTCTCCTACGAGCAGTACTTC. It specifies CATSDPTAGVSYEQYF.

On this clonotype: Only one base separates this from a far larger clonotype, so it likely reflects a read error. The chain couples TRBV11-3 to TRBJ2-1; TRBD2 matches 9 bases. CDR1 SGHNT and CDR2 YENEEA come from the germline V gene. The CDR3 consists of 17 residues. V lost 1 base to trimming and J lost 10 bases; unmatched junction nucleotides: 14. The CDR3 here is CASSLVTLAGISYEQFF. The CDR3 region has the DNA TGTGCCAGCAGCTTAGTAACGCTAGCGGGAATCTCCTACGAGCAGTTCTTC.

This clonotype has a count of ten or more. The chain has TRBV4-2 and TRBJ2-1; 12 nucleotides agree with TRBD2. CDR1 is LGHNA and CDR2 is YNFKEQ in the germline V gene. Trimming cost V 0 bases and J 6 bases; bases outside gene matches: 9. The CDR3 totals 18 residues. The CDR3 loop is CASSQEGWWGLAGNEQFF. The CDR3 DNA reads TGTGCCAGCAGCCAAGAGGGGTGGTGGGGACTAGCGGGCAATGAGCAGTTCTTC.

The chain is built from TRBV7-2 and TRBJ2-1; 9 bases line up with TRBD1. The CDR3 is 15 amino acids. The junction had 11 bases not matched to a gene; V was cut back by 5 bases and J by 9 bases. Germline loops: CDR1 SGHTA, CDR2 FQGNSA. The DNA of the CDR3 is TGTGCCAGCAGCAAACCCGGGACAGGGCAGGTTGAGCAGTTCTTC. This encodes CASSKPGTGQVEQFF.

This clonotype showed up just a few times. This chain links TRBV3-1 with TRBJ1-1; tentative D call: TRBD1 (5 bases). CDR1 LGHDT and CDR2 YNNKEL come from the germline V gene (reference sequence). The CDR3 totals 14 residues. The germline V and J ends were trimmed by 0 bases and 4 bases, with 9 bases remaining between them. CDR3 nucleotides: TGTGCCAGCAGCCAAGATACTAGGGGCACTGAAGCTTTCTTT. The encoded protein is CASSQDTRGTEAFF.

This chain links TRBV5-6 with TRBJ2-2; 9 bases are shared with TRBD1. This CDR3 region has 14 residues. V was clipped by 4 bases and J by 4 bases; unmatched bases: 2. Germline V gene lookup returns CDR1 SGHDT and CDR2 YYEEEE. Here the CDR3 reads CASSGGQGTGELFF. CDR3 sequence (DNA): TGTGCCAGCAGCGGGGGACAGGGCACCGGGGAGCTGTTTTTT.

This clonotype appeared a few times. No DNA is shown, since the ends of the CDR3 on it are uncertain; the CDR3 is the one TCRdb lists. The chain joins TRBV11-3 to TRBJ2-2; the table's D call TRBD2 went unverified against the DNA. The CDR3 is 17 residues long, counting both termini. Germline CDR1 SGHNT, CDR2 YENEEA. This chain's CDR3 is CASSPKAGGNTGELFFF.

The V gene is TRBV12-3 or TRBV12-4, the J gene TRBJ2-1; 9 nucleotides align to TRBD2. J gave up 6 bases and V 2 bases, and 5 bases lay outside the gene matches. The CDR3 contains 15 residues. This chain's CDR3 is CASSLSGGGANEQFF. CDR3 DNA: TGTGCCAGCAGTTTATCGGGCGGGGGGGCCAATGAGCAGTTCTTC.

This clonotype has at least ten counts. The chain recombines TRBV15 with TRBJ2-2; 10 positions agree with TRBD2. The germline CDR1 and CDR2 sequences are LNHNV and YYDKDF (reference sequence). This CDR3 region has 16 residues. With 4 bases clipped from V and 9 bases from J, the junction kept 11 bases outside the gene matches. Here the CDR3 reads CATSTLGASGSRELFF. In DNA form, the CDR3 reads TGTGCCACCAGCACCCTGGGTGCTAGCGGGAGTAGGGAGCTGTTTTTT.

This clonotype was detected ten times or more. The chain is built from TRBV27 and TRBJ2-1; 7 bases align to TRBD2. Losses at the gene ends were 10 bases for V and 2 bases for J; bases not matched to a gene: 2. CDR1 is MNHEY and CDR2 is SMNVEV in the germline V gene (reference sequence). The CDR3 covers 12 residues. The CDR3: CATGGPYNEQFF. In nucleotides, the CDR3 is TGTGCCACGGGAGGACCCTACAATGAGCAGTTCTTC.

This clonotype was recorded at least ten times. The gene calls are TRBV30 and TRBJ1-2; TRBD1 is a possible D gene (5 bases). CDR1 and CDR2 (germline): GTSNPN, SVGIG (reference sequence). This CDR3 is 13 amino acids long. Trimming stripped 3 bases from V and 7 bases from J, with 15 bases between. CDR3 nucleotide sequence: TGTGCCTGGAGGGGGGGGAGTTTAGGTGGCTACACCTTC. Its protein product is CAWRGGSLGGYTF.

The chain combines TRBV7-9 with TRBJ1-5, with unresolved D. There are 14 residues in the CDR3. V was shortened by 1 base and J by 5 bases, with 9 bases between the two germline ends. Germline assignment: CDR1 SEHNR and CDR2 FQNEAQ (reference sequence). The CDR3 loop is CASSLVPGDQPQHF. In DNA, the CDR3 is TGTGCCAGCAGCTTAGTTCCAGGCGATCAGCCCCAGCATTTT. Drawing the rest from reference TRBV7-9 and TRBJ1-5, the complete variable domain is DTGVSQNPRHKITKRGQNVTFRCDPISEHNRLYWYRQTLGQGPEFLTYFQNEAQLEKSRLLSDRFSAERPKGSFSTLEIQRTEQGDSAMYLCASSLVPGDQPQHFGDGTRLSIL.

The rearrangement joins TRBV5-1 to TRBJ2-7; D may be TRBD1 (6 bases). There are 14 residues in the CDR3. V lost 3 bases to trimming and J lost 4 bases, with 14 bases between them. Germline assignment: CDR1 SGHRS and CDR2 YFSETQ. The CDR3 DNA reads TGCGCCAGCAGCTCAGGGATGGGGGCGTACGAGCAGTACTTC. Residues: CASSSGMGAYEQYF. Drawing the rest from reference TRBV5-1 and TRBJ2-7, the complete variable domain is KAGVTQTPRYLIKTRGQQVTLSCSPISGHRSVSWYQQTPGQGLQFLFEYFSETQRNKGNFPGRFSGRQFSNSRSEMNVSTLELGDSALYLCASSSGMGAYEQYFGPGTRLTVT.

The chain recombines TRBV7-3 with TRBJ2-3; 11 bases align to TRBD2. Germline lookup yields CDR1 SGHTA and CDR2 FQGTGA. With 2 bases clipped from V and 4 bases from J, the junction kept 5 bases outside the gene matches. The CDR3 extends over 16 amino acids. The CDR3 here is CASSLYLAGGSDTQYF. Written as DNA, the CDR3 is TGTGCCAGCAGCTTATACCTAGCGGGAGGTTCAGATACGCAGTATTTT.

This clonotype is classed as large. CDR3 in DNA: TGCAGCGTTGCACGCTCTGGGGCCAACGTCCTGACTTTC. Protein sequence: CSVARSGANVLTF. The chain is built from TRBV29-1 and TRBJ2-6; D call uncertain. Germline V lookup: CDR1 SQVTM, CDR2 ANQGSEA. Between the trimmed V and J ends, which lost 4 bases and 0 bases, there was a span of 4 bases. CDR3 size: 13 residues.

The table lists this clonotype with many counts. J is TRBJ1-2 and V is TRBV5-1, with no clear D. Germline CDR1 reads SGHRS; CDR2 reads YFSETQ. V was trimmed by 4 bases and J by 2 bases, leaving 9 bases between them. This CDR3 region has 13 residues. The CDR3 sequence is CASSPDGNYGYTF. CDR3 nucleotide sequence: TGCGCCAGCAGCCCCGACGGGAACTATGGCTACACCTTC.

This chain joins TRBV3-1 and TRBJ1-6, with 7 bases matching TRBD1. The J segment lost 10 bases and the V segment lost 4 bases, leaving 10 bases of the junction unmatched. The length of the CDR3 is 15 residues. Germline lookup yields CDR1 LGHDT and CDR2 YNNKEL (reference sequence). The CDR3 coding sequence is TGTGCCAGCAGCCTCACGCTCGACAGGGCATCACCCCTCCACTTT. Amino acids: CASSLTLDRASPLHF.

This clonotype was seen ten or more times. The V and J genes are TRBV6-2 or TRBV6-3 and TRBJ2-2, with D perhaps TRBD2 (5 bases). This CDR3 is built from 14 residues. V was cut by 4 bases and J by 7 bases, with 13 bases left in between. CDR1 is MNHEY and CDR2 is SVGEGT in the germline V gene. The CDR3 sequence is CASSFAPGSGELFF. CDR3 sequence (DNA): TGTGCCAGCAGTTTTGCCCCGGGGAGCGGGGAGCTGTTTTTT.

The chain employs TRBV6-2 or TRBV6-3 and TRBJ2-7; possibly TRBD1 for D (7 bases). Between the trimmed V and J ends, which lost 6 bases and 2 bases, there was a span of 17 bases. Germline values: CDR1 MNHEY, CDR2 SVGEGT. The CDR3 contains 15 residues. CDR3 loop: CASSLEAGGTYEQYF. The DNA for the CDR3 is TGTGCCAGCAGCTTAGAGGCAGGGGGGACCTACGAGCAGTACTTC.

This chain links TRBV7-2 with TRBJ2-3, with TRBD2 matching 11 bases. CDR3 length equals 17 residues. Germline CDR1 is SGHTA and CDR2 is FQGNSA. The trim removed 5 bases at V and 4 bases at J, leaving 11 bases unmatched. CDR3 DNA sequence: TGTGCCAGCAGCCTCCGGAGTAGCGGGAGGGCCGCAGATACGCAGTATTTT. Protein sequence: CASSLRSSGRAADTQYF.

About this clonotype: A read error may be the cause here, since a much bigger clone is one base away. V and J are TRBV9 and TRBJ2-5, with D perhaps TRBD2 (5 bases). The V gene lost 1 base and the J gene lost 5 bases, with 15 bases spanning the gap. Per the germline V gene, CDR1 is SGDLS and CDR2 is YYNGEE. The CDR3 length is 15 residues. CDR3 in amino acids: CASSVRRRIGETQYF. CDR3 nucleotides: TGTGCCAGCAGCGTAAGGAGGCGGATTGGGGAGACCCAGTACTTC.

This clonotype appeared many times. The chain recombines TRBV28 with TRBJ1-1; TRBD1 is a possible D gene (5 bases). The ends were cut back, 7 bases at V and 4 bases at J, with 16 bases in the middle. Germline CDR1 MDHEN, CDR2 SYDVKM. This CDR3 has 14 amino acids. The CDR3 sequence is CASTKTGRTTEAFF. In DNA, the CDR3 is TGTGCCAGCACCAAAACGGGACGGACCACTGAAGCTTTCTTT.

The rearrangement links TRBV30 to TRBJ1-4; D perhaps matches TRBD1 (6 bases). Trimming removed 3 bases at V and 7 bases at J, with 15 bases between. This CDR3 region has 14 residues. Per germline, CDR1 GTSNPN and CDR2 SVGIG (reference sequence). CDR3 nucleotides: TGTGCCTGGAGGGGGGACACCGGTCTTGAAAAACTGTTTTTT. It is translated as CAWRGDTGLEKLFF.

This clonotype was recorded many times. As DNA, the CDR3 is TGTGCCAGCAGCGGGGTGTTAGCGGTCACAGATACGCAGTATTTT. Amino acid sequence: CASSGVLAVTDTQYF. V and J are TRBV5-6 and TRBJ2-3, with D maybe TRBD2 (6 bases). Germline loops: CDR1 SGHDT, CDR2 YYEEEE. V was trimmed by 4 bases and J by 2 bases, leaving 14 bases between them. This CDR3 spans 15 amino acids.

This clonotype was counted at least ten times. The chain has TRBV20-1 and TRBJ2-5; 7 positions match TRBD2. The CDR3 covers 14 residues. CDR1 is DFQATT, CDR2 SNEGSKA, per germline (reference sequence). J gave up 2 bases and V 1 base, and 4 bases lay outside the gene matches. Here the CDR3 DNA reads TGCAGTGCTAGAGGCCGGACTAGACAAGAGACCCAGTACTTC. As protein: CSARGRTRQETQYF.